These T cell receptor beta chains were read from a single sample in a study of blood T cell repertoires in COVID-19. Measured with immunoSEQ multiplex PCR; TCRdb has only the in-frame clones, and not every one. The repertoire includes 68,000 or so clones, around 90% of them detected once, and more than 0.4% sits in the top ten. Sequencing input: peripheral blood. The receptor set was obtained from a man aged 50 to 59 with COVID-19, enrolled during active disease. Both conserved end residues are part of each CDR3. The D gene is left open where the match is weak. Rows give clone size only sometimes, using once, few, many, or a class for an expanded clone.

.,TRBV19,TRBJ2-7,.,TGTGCCAGTAGTAACCGGGACATCTACGAGCAGTACTTC,CASSNRDIYEQYF
.,TRBV5-4,TRBJ2-1,.,TGTGCCAGCAGCTCAGGAGGGGCGAGCTCCTACAATGAGCAGTTCTTC,CASSSGGASSYNEQFF
.,TRBV6-1,TRBJ1-6,.,TGTGCCAGCAGTGAAGGAAGGGGTCTTGATTCACCCCTCCACTTT,CASSEGRGLDSPLHF
.,TRBV6-2/TRBV6-3,TRBJ1-5,.,TGTGCCAGCAGTTACTCGACTGGGCCCCAGCATTTT,CASSYSTGPQHF
TRBD1,TRBV6-2/TRBV6-3,TRBJ2-7,.,TGTGCCAGCAGTTACGCGCCAGGGGGTAACTACGAGCAGTACTTC,CASSYAPGGNYEQYF
TRBD1,TRBV3-1/TRBV3-2,TRBJ1-1,.,TGTGCCAGCAGCCAACTGGGACAGGGGGCAGCTTTCTTT,CASSQLGQGAAFF
.,TRBV4-3,TRBJ2-3,.,TGCGCCAGCAGCCAAGATGTGACAGTTCCTAGCACAGATACGCAGTATTTT,CASSQDVTVPSTDTQYF
.,TRBV5-6,TRBJ2-7,.,TGTGCCAGCAGCTTTAGGGGAGGCGCTGACGACGAGCAGTACTTC,CASSFRGGADDEQYF
TRBD1,TRBV7-3,TRBJ2-1,.,TGTGCCAGCAGCACCGGGACAGGGTACGATGAGCAGTTCTTC,CASSTGTGYDEQFF
TRBD1,TRBV12-3/TRBV12-4,TRBJ2-7,.,TGTGCCAGCAGGCCCGACAGGGTCGGCGAGCAGTACTTC,CASRPDRVGEQYF
TRBD1,TRBV20-1,TRBJ1-4,.,TGCAGTGCTAGTGGGACAGGCGCCCTTAATGAAAAACTGTTTTTT,CSASGTGALNEKLFF
TRBD2,TRBV2,TRBJ2-7,few,TGTGCCAGCAGTGAAGCGAGGCTAGCGGGACCCTACGAGCAGTACTTC,CASSEARLAGPYEQYF
TRBD1,TRBV10-2,TRBJ1-2,.,TGCGCCAGCAGCATACTAGGACAGGGACCCTACACCTTC,CASSILGQGPYTF
TRBD1,TRBV2,TRBJ1-5,once,TGTGCCAGCAACCCCCCGGGACAGGGGGCGAATCAGCCCCAGCATTTT,CASNPPGQGANQPQHF
.,TRBV11-3,TRBJ2-2,.,TGTGCCAGCAGCTCGGACTACCTCGGGGAGCTGTTTTTT,CASSSDYLGELFF
TRBD2,TRBV10-3,TRBJ2-3,.,TGTGCCAGCCTGGGGGTAGCGGGAATGGGTACAGATACGCAGTATTTT,CASLGVAGMGTDTQYF
TRBD1,TRBV11-2,TRBJ2-7,.,TGTGCCAGCAGCGGGTATCTCGGGACAGGGAACGAGCAGTACTTC,CASSGYLGTGNEQYF
TRBD2,TRBV3-1/TRBV3-2,TRBJ2-7,.,TGTGCCAGCAGCCTCGGGACTAGCGGGTCCTACGAGCAGTACTTC,CASSLGTSGSYEQYF
.,TRBV4-1,TRBJ2-7,.,TGCGCCAGCAGCCAAGAGGATACAGGGTTCTACGAGCAGTACTTC,CASSQEDTGFYEQYF
.,TRBV3-1/TRBV3-2,TRBJ2-7,.,TGTGCCAGCAGCCGTGGACTGGTATCTAGCTACGAGCAGTACTTC,CASSRGLVSSYEQYF
.,TRBV11-2,TRBJ1-2,once,TGTGCCAGCAGCTTACATGATGGGGAGGGAGAAGGCTACACCTTC,CASSLHDGEGEGYTF
TRBD1,TRBV27,TRBJ1-4,.,TGTGCCAGCAGTCCGCGCGGGACAGGGGATTTTGAAAAACTGTTTTTT,CASSPRGTGDFEKLFF
TRBD1,TRBV28,TRBJ1-1,.,TGTGCCAGCAGAAACTGGGACAGGGGGGACACTGAAGCTTTCTTT,CASRNWDRGDTEAFF
TRBD1,TRBV5-1,TRBJ1-2,.,TGCGCCAGCAGCTTGGTAGTCACAGGGGCGTATGGCTACACCTTC,CASSLVVTGAYGYTF
.,TRBV19,TRBJ2-7,.,TGTGCCAGTAGTATCGGACAGTCGGTCCGGGAGCAGTACTTC,CASSIGQSVREQYF
.,TRBV7-8,TRBJ1-2,.,TGTGCCAGCAGCCCGTCCGGGGAGTATGGCTACACCTTC,CASSPSGEYGYTF
TRBD2,TRBV19,TRBJ2-1,.,TGTGCCAGTAGTCGCCCGACTAGCGGGATAAGGTCCTACAATGAGCAGTTCTTC,CASSRPTSGIRSYNEQFF
.,TRBV20-1,TRBJ1-5,.,TGCAGTGCTAGTTTGCCAGGGCATCAGCCCCAGCATTTT,CSASLPGHQPQHF
TRBD2,TRBV14,TRBJ2-1,.,TGTGCCAGCAGCCGGACTAGCGGGAGTCGTGAGCAGTTCTTC,CASSRTSGSREQFF